This TCR beta chain was retrieved from a study of blood T cell repertoires in COVID-19. Study details: The origin of the acute and convalescent COVID-19 samples was the United States, Italy and Spain. T cells, B-cell-depleted T cells, or PBMCs supplied cDNA or gDNA.

The V and J ends lost 2 bases and 5 bases respectively, with 12 bases between them. This CDR3 contains 14 residues. The germline V gene encodes CDR1 MNHEY and CDR2 SVGEGT. In the original processing: For nucleated cells, counts were estimated from reference gene primer amplification. The protocol was immunoSEQ multiplex PCR, while the TCRdb copy is restricted to in-frame clones and leaves out a portion. V and J calls plus clone size are reproduced from that table; the DNA served to infer D and trimming. The sample comprises over 100,000 clones, around 81% of which are singletons, and around 4% rests with the top ten.

This clonotype originated in a human donor in a cohort sampled during active or convalescent COVID-19. Sequencing used peripheral blood. The chain is built from TRBV6-2 or TRBV6-3 and TRBJ2-5; D remains unclear. This CDR3 is CASSYRGYAETQYF. The CDR3 DNA is TGTGCCAGCAGTTACCGAGGTTATGCGGAGACCCAGTACTTC.